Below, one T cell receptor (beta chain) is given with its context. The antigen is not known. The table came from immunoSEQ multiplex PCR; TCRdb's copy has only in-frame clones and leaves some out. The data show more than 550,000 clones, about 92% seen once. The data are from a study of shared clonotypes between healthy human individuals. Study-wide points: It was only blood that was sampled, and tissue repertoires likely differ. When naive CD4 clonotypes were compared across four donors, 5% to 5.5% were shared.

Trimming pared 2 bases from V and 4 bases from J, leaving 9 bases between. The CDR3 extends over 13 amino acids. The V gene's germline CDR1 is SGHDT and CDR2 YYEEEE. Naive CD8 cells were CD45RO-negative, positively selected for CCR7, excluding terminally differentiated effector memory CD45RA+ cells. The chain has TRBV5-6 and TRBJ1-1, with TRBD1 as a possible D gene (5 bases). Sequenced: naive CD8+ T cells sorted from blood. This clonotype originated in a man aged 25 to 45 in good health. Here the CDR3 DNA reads TGTGCCAGCAGCTTAGGGGAAATCACTGAAGCTTTCTTT. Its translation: CASSLGEITEAFF. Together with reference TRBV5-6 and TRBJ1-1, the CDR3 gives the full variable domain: DAGVTQSPTHLIKTRGQQVTLRCSPKSGHDTVSWYQQALGQGPQFIFQYYEEEERQRGNFPDRFSGHQFPNYSSELNVNALLLGDSALYLCASSLGEITEAFFGQGTRLTVV.